This TCR beta chain was retrieved from a study of PD-1 blockade in mismatch repair-deficient tumors. Findings of the study overall: After pembrolizumab, tumor-resident clones rose rapidly, then generally contracted before radiologic responses.

A word on this clone: Its antigen is currently unknown.

Assay used: immunoSEQ multiplex PCR; TCRdb lists only in-frame clones, some missing. The repertoire includes about 79,000 clones, about 82% of them detected once, and approximately 5% sits in the top ten. This CDR3 region has 13 residues. The ends were cut back, 7 bases at V and 8 bases at J, with 15 bases in the middle. CDR1 is LGHNT and CDR2 is FRNRAP in the germline V gene. The sequence was obtained from an adult with mismatch repair-deficient cancer. The J gene is TRBJ2-1, the V gene TRBV12-5; the D is unclear. The sample here was peripheral blood, taken 44 weeks after starting pembrolizumab. The CDR3 bases are TGTGCTAGTGCCGACTTACTTTGGGATGAGCAGTTCTTC. The encoded protein is CASADLLWDEQFF. Looking up the rest from reference TRBV12-5 and TRBJ2-1 gives the full variable domain: DARVTQTPRHKVTEMGQEVTMRCQPILGHNTVFWYRQTMMQGLELLAYFRNRAPLDDSGMPKDRFSAEMPDATLATLKIQPSEPRDSAVYFCASADLLWDEQFFGPGTRLTVL.